This note documents a single T cell receptor beta chain sequence. V lost 0 bases and J lost 2, with 9 bases in between. Germline CDR1 LGHNA, CDR2 YSLEER. The CDR3 contains 15 residues. The data derive from a study of response to subunit inactivated influenza vaccine. Each CDR3 protein gets one entry after TCRdb re-called the RT-PCR reads with MiXCR. The data contain over 300,000 distinct CDR3 sequences, around a fifth of them singletons. This clonotype was sampled from a man between 50 and 69 years old who received an inactivated influenza vaccine. The sample was PBMCs from blood, taken about 20 months after vaccination. V and J are TRBV4-3 and TRBJ2-3, with D possibly being TRBD2 (6 bases). CDR3 loop: CASSQEVADTDTQYF. Here the CDR3 DNA reads TGCGCCAGCAGCCAAGAAGTAGCGGACACAGATACGCAGTATTTT.